Listed here are 8 T cell receptor beta chains from one sample, sequenced in a study of blood T cell repertoires in COVID-19. Assay: immunoSEQ multiplex PCR; the TCRdb copy retains only in-frame clones and omits some. There are about 160,000 clones in the sample; 93% occur only once, and about 2% lies in the top ten. The sequenced material came from peripheral blood. The receptors were gathered from a woman aged 55-69 years with COVID-19, enrolled during active disease.

The chain is built from TRBV7-2 and TRBJ1-5, with TRBD1 as a possible D gene (6 bases). With 3 bases removed from V and 2 bases from J, the gap between germline ends came to 11 bases. CDR1 and CDR2 (germline): SGHTA, FQGNSA. The CDR3 extends over 15 amino acids. The CDR3 nucleotides are TGTGCCAGCAGCTTTACAGGGAGTCGCAATCAGCCCCAGCATTTT. It translates to CASSFTGSRNQPQHF.

The chain carries TRBV12-3 or TRBV12-4 and TRBJ1-3, with no clear D. This CDR3 region has 13 residues. V was shortened by 2 bases and J by 3 bases, with 5 bases between the two germline ends. The CDR3 coding sequence is TGTGCCAGCAGTTTAATCGGTGGAAACACCATATATTTT. It encodes CASSLIGGNTIYF.

This rearrangement joins TRBV7-2 to TRBJ1-6; D uncertain. CDR3 size: 15 residues. Trimming stripped 2 bases from V and 7 bases from J, with 12 bases between. Germline V gene sequence: CDR1 SGHTA, CDR2 FQGNSA. The CDR3 nucleotides read TGTGCCAGCAGCTTAAGCGCGGCGCGGAATTCACCCCTCCACTTT. It encodes CASSLSAARNSPLHF.

This chain joins TRBV7-9 and TRBJ1-2, with D possibly TRBD1 on 5 matching bases. Germline CDR1 and CDR2: SEHNR and FQNEAQ (reference sequence). The germline V and J ends were trimmed by 2 bases and 6 bases, with 10 bases remaining between them. The CDR3 is made up of 13 amino acids. The CDR3 DNA reads as TGTGCCAGCAGCTTAAGGGCAGGGAATGGCTACACCTTC. Protein sequence: CASSLRAGNGYTF.

The V call is TRBV9, the J call TRBJ2-3; 9 nucleotides match TRBD2. The V segment lost 3 bases and the J segment 6 bases; nucleotides outside the gene matches: 8. Germline values: CDR1 SGDLS, CDR2 YYNGEE. The CDR3 sequence is 15 residues long. The CDR3 coding sequence is TGTGCCAGCAGCGCAAGCGGGGGGAGAGCCGATACGCAGTATTTT. This gives the protein CASSASGGRADTQYF.

V and J are TRBV19 and TRBJ1-5; 7 nucleotides line up with TRBD1. V dropped 6 bases and J dropped 6; count of bases not matched to a gene: 5. Per the germline V gene, CDR1 is LNHDA and CDR2 is SQIVND (reference sequence). The CDR3 is 13 amino acids. Here the CDR3 reads CASSEGAFQPQHF. CDR3 in DNA: TGTGCCAGTAGCGAGGGGGCATTTCAGCCCCAGCATTTT.

The chain couples TRBV28 to TRBJ1-2, with a tentative D call TRBD1 (6 bases). Trimming cost V 7 bases and J 0 bases, with 12 bases left between them. Germline loops: CDR1 MDHEN, CDR2 SYDVKM. The CDR3 has 14 amino acids. The CDR3 is CASIKQGPNYGYTF. The CDR3 DNA sequence: TGTGCCAGCATCAAACAGGGCCCTAACTATGGCTACACCTTC.

This clone was observed a few times. V usage is TRBV2 and J usage is TRBJ1-3; TRBD1 is a possible D gene (6 bases). CDR3 length: 14 residues. Germline loops: CDR1 SNHLY, CDR2 FYNNEI. V shed 9 bases and J shed 0 bases, with 12 bases lying between them. CDR3 in amino acids: CASRGIFSGNTIYF. CDR3 nucleotide sequence: TGTGCCAGTAGGGGGATTTTCTCTGGAAACACCATATATTTT.